A selection of T cell receptor beta chains follows, all from one sample in a study of OX40 agonist ivuxolimab in advanced cancers. The protocol was immunoSEQ multiplex PCR, while the TCRdb copy is restricted to in-frame clones and leaves out a portion. The table has about 95,000 clones, approximately 85% seen once; the top ten hold 3.8%. The sequencing used CD4+ or CD8+ T cells sorted from blood, collected in a trial of the OX40 agonist ivuxolimab. The origin of the receptors is an adult with an advanced solid tumor such as melanoma, head and neck, liver or kidney cancer. Both conserved end residues are part of each CDR3. A D gene is named only where the DNA matches it firmly. Clone size appears in some rows only: once, few, many, or a class for an expanded clone.

>-|-|TRBJ2-7|TRBV6-6
TGTGCCAGCAGTTACCAACCGGGGCAGTCTTACGAGCAGTACTTC
CASSYQPGQSYEQYF
>-|-|TRBJ2-3|TRBV6-5
TGTGCCAGCATGGGGGAAGATACGCAGTATTTT
CASMGEDTQYF
>-|TRBD2|TRBJ2-3|TRBV28
TGTGCCAGCAGTGGACTAGCGGGAGGTCATTCAAACCCTTTAGATACGCAGTATTTT
CASSGLAGGHSNPLDTQYF
>-|-|TRBJ2-7|TRBV9
TGTGCCAGCAGCGTAGGAGGAACCTACGAGCAGTACTTC
CASSVGGTYEQYF
>-|-|TRBJ2-1|TRBV7-6
TGTGCCAGCAGCTCCTATGGGTACAATGAGCAGTTCTTC
CASSSYGYNEQFF
>-|-|TRBJ2-3|TRBV6-5
TGTGCCAGCAGGTCCGGACTATCTCGGGATACGCAGTATTTT
CASRSGLSRDTQYF
>-|TRBD2|TRBJ2-7|TRBV30
TGTGCCTGGAGTGTGGGCGGGAGTGGCTACGAGCAGTACTTC
CAWSVGGSGYEQYF
>-|-|TRBJ2-7|TRBV6-6
TGTGCCAGCAGTTATACCAAGACCGCCGACTACGAGCAGTACTTC
CASSYTKTADYEQYF
>-|TRBD2|TRBJ2-7|TRBV27
TGTGCCAGCAGGGGGGGGAGCTCCTACGAGCAGTACTTC
CASRGGSSYEQYF
>-|-|TRBJ2-1|TRBV7-2
TGTGCCAGCAGCTCAAATCTGAATGAGCAGTTCTTC
CASSSNLNEQFF
>-|-|TRBJ2-1|TRBV19
TGTGCCAGTAGGAACCCAGGGGTTAGCTCCTACAATGAGCAGTTCTTC
CASRNPGVSSYNEQFF
>-|-|TRBJ2-1|TRBV5-1
TGCGCCAGCAGCTTACGACAGGATTTTAATGAGCAGTTCTTC
CASSLRQDFNEQFF
>once|-|TRBJ1-1|TRBV11-3
TGTGCCAGCAGGAGGACGAACACTGAAGCTTTCTTT
CASRRTNTEAFF
>-|TRBD2|TRBJ2-3|TRBV6-5
TGTGCCAGCAGCCGAACGGGACGAGCGGGAGGCGCGCAGTATTTT
CASSRTGRAGGAQYF
>-|-|TRBJ2-5|TRBV2
TGTGCCAGCAGTGTTTCTACGGCACCGAGGAACCAGTACTTC
CASSVSTAPRNQYF
>-|-|TRBJ2-5|TRBV5-4
TGTGCCAGCAGCCAGGGGGGGAGGGCCGAAGAGACCCAGTACTTC
CASSQGGRAEETQYF
>-|-|TRBJ2-6|TRBV18
TGTGCCAGCTCACCAGTCGGGGGCCTCTCTGGGGCCAACGTCCTGACTTTC
CASSPVGGLSGANVLTF
>-|-|TRBJ2-7|TRBV19
TGTGCCAGTAGTATAGGCTCGACTATTTCCGAGCAGTACTTC
CASSIGSTISEQYF
>-|-|TRBJ1-1|TRBV5-1
TGCGCCAGCAGCTTGGGATATGGGGAGGGGTTGAACACTGAAGCTTTCTTT
CASSLGYGEGLNTEAFF
>-|-|TRBJ2-7|TRBV6-6
TGTGCCAGCACCGGCTGGCGCTACGAGCAGTACTTC
CASTGWRYEQYF
>-|-|TRBJ2-7|TRBV15
TGTGCCACCAGCAGATCCCCGGGACTCTACGAGCAGTACTTC
CATSRSPGLYEQYF
>-|TRBD2|TRBJ2-2|TRBV2
TGTGCCAGCAGTCCATCGTTAGCGGGAGGCGCCGGGGAGCTGTTTTTT
CASSPSLAGGAGELFF
>-|-|TRBJ2-6|TRBV9
TGTGCCAGCAGCGTAAGTCTAAGAGCGCGAGGGGCCAACGTCCTGACTTTC
CASSVSLRARGANVLTF
>-|-|TRBJ2-7|TRBV28
TGTGCCAGCAGTTCCACTGTCTCCTACGAGCAGTACTTC
CASSSTVSYEQYF
>once|-|TRBJ1-5|TRBV15
TGTGCCACCAGCAGAGATTCAGGGGTTGGTCAGCCCCAGCATTTT
CATSRDSGVGQPQHF
>-|-|TRBJ2-1|TRBV7-3
TGTGCCAGCAGCTTCGGGAACCGAGGGAACAATGAGCAGTTCTTC
CASSFGNRGNNEQFF
>-|-|TRBJ2-7|TRBV13
TGTGCCAGCAGCTTAGGATTGGGGGCTCGTGAGCAGTACTTC
CASSLGLGAREQYF
>-|-|TRBJ2-1|TRBV1
TGCACCAGCAGCCAACCAGAACTAGCGGGTAAACACAATGAGCAGTTCTTC
CTSSQPELAGKHNEQFF
>-|-|TRBJ2-3|TRBV6-1
TGTGCCAGCACGGAGGACCACCCTACAGATACGCAGTATTTT
CASTEDHPTDTQYF
>few|TRBD1|TRBJ2-5|TRBV9
TGTGCCAGCAGCGCTCGCGGGACAGGGGTCCAAGAGACCCAGTACTTC
CASSARGTGVQETQYF
>-|-|TRBJ2-7|TRBV27
TGTGCCAGCAAGAGTATTACGAGCTCCTACGAGCAGTACTTC
CASKSITSSYEQYF
>once|-|TRBJ2-7|TRBV5-4
TGTGCCAGCAGCTTGGGGGGATCAATCTACGAGCAGTACTTC
CASSLGGSIYEQYF
>-|-|TRBJ2-7|TRBV27
TGTGCCAGCAGGAAACAGCTACAGGGCAACGAGCAGTACTTC
CASRKQLQGNEQYF
>-|TRBD1|TRBJ1-5|TRBV6-6
TGTGCCAGCAGTTACGGACAGGGGAGCAATCAGCCCCAGCATTTT
CASSYGQGSNQPQHF
>-|-|TRBJ2-7|TRBV19
TGTGCCAGTAGTATATGGGGCCGGGGCGGGAACGAGCAGTACTTC
CASSIWGRGGNEQYF
>-|TRBD2|TRBJ2-1|TRBV18
TGTGCCAGCTCACCTAGGGCTAGCGGGGGGCACAATGAGCAGTTCTTC
CASSPRASGGHNEQFF
>-|TRBD2|TRBJ2-7|TRBV19
TGTGCCAGTAGTATCTTCCTAGCGGGAGTGTACGAGCAGTACTTC
CASSIFLAGVYEQYF
>-|TRBD1|TRBJ2-7|TRBV4-1
TGCGCCAGCAGCCAAGGTGGACAGGGGTACTACGAGCAGTACTTC
CASSQGGQGYYEQYF
>-|-|TRBJ1-4|TRBV6-5
TGTGCCAGCAGTTACTCGGGGGCAGAGGGTGAAAAACTGTTTTTT
CASSYSGAEGEKLFF
>-|-|TRBJ1-4|TRBV10-3
TGTGCCATCAGTGAGTCGTTGAGGGGGATTGATGAAAAACTGTTTTTT
CAISESLRGIDEKLFF
>once|TRBD1|TRBJ2-7|TRBV7-2
TGTGCCAGCAGCTTAATCGGACAGGGATACTACGAGCAGTACTTC
CASSLIGQGYYEQYF
>-|-|TRBJ1-3|TRBV30
TGTGCCTGGAGTCAGGCCCCCTCTGGAAACACCATATATTTT
CAWSQAPSGNTIYF
>-|-|TRBJ1-1|TRBV10-2
TGCGCCAGCGCTAAGGATAGTGGCACTGAAGCTTTCTTT
CASAKDSGTEAFF
>-|-|TRBJ2-7|TRBV11-3
TGTGCCAGCAGCTTAGGACGAGGGACCTACGAGCAGTACTTC
CASSLGRGTYEQYF
>-|TRBD2|TRBJ2-1|TRBV9
TGTGCCAGCAGTACGGGACTAGCGTCTTACAATGAGCAGTTCTTC
CASSTGLASYNEQFF
>-|-|TRBJ2-7|TRBV9
TGTGCCAGCAGCGTAGGGTCCAGCTCCTACGAGCAGTACTTC
CASSVGSSSYEQYF
>-|TRBD1|TRBJ2-1|TRBV5-1
TGCGCCAGCACTGACAGGGGAGGCTACAATGAGCAGTTCTTC
CASTDRGGYNEQFF
>-|-|TRBJ1-2|TRBV29-1
TGCAGCGTTCAACTGGATGCAGAAATCTATGGCTACACCTTC
CSVQLDAEIYGYTF
>-|-|TRBJ2-1|TRBV5-6
TGTGCCAGCAGCTTGTGGGTCCATAACAATGAGCAGTTCTTC
CASSLWVHNNEQFF
>-|TRBD2|TRBJ2-7|TRBV7-2
TGTGCCAGCAGCGATACTAGCGGGAGTTCCCACGAGCAGTACTTC
CASSDTSGSSHEQYF
>-|-|TRBJ2-3|TRBV28
TGTGCCAGCAGTTTACCGACGGCCCTGACAGATACGCAGTATTTT
CASSLPTALTDTQYF
>-|TRBD2|TRBJ2-1|TRBV18
TGTGCCAGCTCACCCCTTAGCGGGAGTAAGTGGAATGAGCAGTTCTTC
CASSPLSGSKWNEQFF
>-|TRBD2|TRBJ2-5|TRBV11-2
TGTGCCAGCAGCAAGGGACTAGCGGGAGGGCGAGAGACCCAGTACTTC
CASSKGLAGGRETQYF